This entry describes one T cell receptor beta chain. The antigen remains undetermined. Sequencing used immunoSEQ multiplex PCR; TCRdb keeps in-frame clones, though not all of them. The sample carries some 97,000 clones, 80% to 95% recorded once. The CDR3 sequence is 14 residues long. The germline V and J ends were trimmed by 3 bases and 1 base, with 10 bases remaining between them. From germline, CDR1 is SGHRS and CDR2 YFSETQ. The sample originates from a study of T cell responses to AZD1222 COVID-19 vaccine. Broader study findings: White British people made up most donors, females outnumbered males, and clonal diversity was possibly underestimated. At study baseline, merely five or six AZD1222 recipients were seropositive.

The V gene is TRBV5-1, the J gene TRBJ2-5; D perhaps matches TRBD1 (5 bases). The material sequenced was peripheral blood, taken on day 0 of AZD1222 vaccination. The TCR was taken from an adult in good health. CDR3 nucleotide sequence: TGCGCCAGCAGCTCAGGGATTACCCAAGAGACCCAGTACTTC. Protein: CASSSGITQETQYF.